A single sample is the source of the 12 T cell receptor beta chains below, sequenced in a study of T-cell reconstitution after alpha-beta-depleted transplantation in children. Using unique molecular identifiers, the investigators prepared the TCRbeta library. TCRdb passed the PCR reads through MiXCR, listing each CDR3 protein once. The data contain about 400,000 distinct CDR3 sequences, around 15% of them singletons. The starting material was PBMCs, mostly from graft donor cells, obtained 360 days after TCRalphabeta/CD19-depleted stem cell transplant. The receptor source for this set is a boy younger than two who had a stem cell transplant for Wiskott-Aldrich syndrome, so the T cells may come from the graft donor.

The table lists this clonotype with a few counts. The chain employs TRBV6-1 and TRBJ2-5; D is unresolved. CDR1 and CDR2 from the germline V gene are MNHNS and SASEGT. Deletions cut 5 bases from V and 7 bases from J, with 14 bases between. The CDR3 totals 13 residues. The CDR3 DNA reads TGTGCCAGCAGTATGGGATTTTCTGGGACCCAGTACTTC. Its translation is CASSMGFSGTQYF.

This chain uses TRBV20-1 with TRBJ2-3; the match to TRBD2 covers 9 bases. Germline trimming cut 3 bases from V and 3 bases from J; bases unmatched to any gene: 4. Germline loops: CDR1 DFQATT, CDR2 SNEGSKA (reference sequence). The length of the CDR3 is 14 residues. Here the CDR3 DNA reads TGCAGTGCTAGGTGGCTAGCGGGGACAGATACGCAGTATTTT. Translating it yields CSARWLAGTDTQYF.

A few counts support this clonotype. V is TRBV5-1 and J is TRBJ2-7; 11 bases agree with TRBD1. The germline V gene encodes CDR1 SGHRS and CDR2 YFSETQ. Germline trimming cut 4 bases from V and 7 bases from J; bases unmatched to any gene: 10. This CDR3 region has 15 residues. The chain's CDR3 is CASSQPGQGAREQYF. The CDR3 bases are TGCGCCAGCAGCCAACCAGGACAGGGGGCGAGGGAGCAGTACTTC.

CDR3: CASSLWIPTNTGELFF. In nucleotides, the CDR3 is TGCGCCAGCAGCTTGTGGATCCCTACGAACACCGGGGAGCTGTTTTTT. This chain connects TRBV5-1 to TRBJ2-2, with D hard to call. The germline CDR1 and CDR2 sequences are SGHRS and YFSETQ. The CDR3 is 16 residues long. V lost 1 base, J lost 0 bases, and 10 bases lay in between.

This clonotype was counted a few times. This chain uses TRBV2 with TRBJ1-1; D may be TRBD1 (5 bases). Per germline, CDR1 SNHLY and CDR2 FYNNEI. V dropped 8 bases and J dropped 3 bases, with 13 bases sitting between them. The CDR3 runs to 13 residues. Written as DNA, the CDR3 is TGTGCCAGCGAGGGGAATGGGGACACTGAAGCTTTCTTT. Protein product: CASEGNGDTEAFF.

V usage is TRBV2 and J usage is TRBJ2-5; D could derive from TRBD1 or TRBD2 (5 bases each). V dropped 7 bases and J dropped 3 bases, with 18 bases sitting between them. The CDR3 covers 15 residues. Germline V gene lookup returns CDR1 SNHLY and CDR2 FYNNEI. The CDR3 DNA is TGTGCCAGCAAGGGGAATTTAGGAGGCGAAGAGACCCAGTACTTC. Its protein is CASKGNLGGEETQYF.

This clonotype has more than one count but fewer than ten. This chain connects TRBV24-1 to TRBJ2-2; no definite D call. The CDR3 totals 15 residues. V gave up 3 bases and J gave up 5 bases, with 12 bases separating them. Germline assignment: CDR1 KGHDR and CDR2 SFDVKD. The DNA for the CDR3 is TGTGCCACCAGTGATAACAGCCTTTTGACCGGGGAGCTGTTTTTT. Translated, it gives CATSDNSLLTGELFF.

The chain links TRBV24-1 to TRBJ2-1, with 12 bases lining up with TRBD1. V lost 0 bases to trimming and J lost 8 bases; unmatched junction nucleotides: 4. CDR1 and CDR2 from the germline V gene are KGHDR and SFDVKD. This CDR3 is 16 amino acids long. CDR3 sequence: CATSDLPGTGGDEQFF. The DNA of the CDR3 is TGTGCCACCAGTGATTTGCCGGGGACAGGGGGCGATGAGCAGTTCTTC.

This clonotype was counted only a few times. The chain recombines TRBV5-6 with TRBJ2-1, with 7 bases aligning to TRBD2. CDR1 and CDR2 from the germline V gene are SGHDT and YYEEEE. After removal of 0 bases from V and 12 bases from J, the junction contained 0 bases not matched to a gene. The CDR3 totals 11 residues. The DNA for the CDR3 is TGTGCCAGCAGCTTGGGCGGGAGGCAGTTCTTC. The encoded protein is CASSLGGRQFF. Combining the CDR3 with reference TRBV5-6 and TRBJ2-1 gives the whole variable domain DAGVTQSPTHLIKTRGQQVTLRCSPKSGHDTVSWYQQALGQGPQFIFQYYEEEERQRGNFPDRFSGHQFPNYSSELNVNALLLGDSALYLCASSLGGRQFFGPGTRLTVL.

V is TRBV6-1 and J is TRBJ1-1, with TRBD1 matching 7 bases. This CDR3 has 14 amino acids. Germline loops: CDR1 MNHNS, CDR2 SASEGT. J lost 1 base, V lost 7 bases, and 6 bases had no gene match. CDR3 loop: CASTGQAQNTEAFF. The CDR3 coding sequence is TGTGCCAGCACTGGACAGGCCCAGAACACTGAAGCTTTCTTT.

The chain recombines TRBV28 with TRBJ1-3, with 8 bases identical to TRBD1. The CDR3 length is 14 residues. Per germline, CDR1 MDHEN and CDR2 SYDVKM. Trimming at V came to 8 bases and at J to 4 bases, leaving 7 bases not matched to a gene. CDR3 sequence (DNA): TGTGCCAGCGGGGGACAGGTTGTGGGAAACACCATATATTTT. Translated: CASGGQVVGNTIYF.

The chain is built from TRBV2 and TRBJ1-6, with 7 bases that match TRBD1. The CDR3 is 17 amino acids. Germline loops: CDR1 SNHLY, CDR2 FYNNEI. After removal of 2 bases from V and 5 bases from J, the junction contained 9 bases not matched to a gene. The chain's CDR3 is CASSEINRGGNNSPLHF. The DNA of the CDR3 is TGTGCCAGCAGTGAAATAAACAGGGGAGGCAATAATTCACCCCTCCACTTT. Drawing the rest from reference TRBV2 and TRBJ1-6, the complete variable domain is EPEVTQTPSHQVTQMGQEVILRCVPISNHLYFYWYRQILGQKVEFLVSFYNNEISEKSEIFDDQFSVERPDGSNFTLKIRSTKLEDSAMYFCASSEINRGGNNSPLHFGNGTRLTVT.